The 13 T cell receptor beta chains below come from one sample, sequenced in a study of STAT3 mutations in large granular lymphocyte leukemia (dated by TCRdb to about 2019). Study-wide conclusions, independent of this receptor: At least one immunodominant TCRbeta clonotype was identified in every T-LGLL patient, and multiple immunodominant subclonotypes were identified in about half of the T-LGLL patients.

These receptors have no identified antigens. Library preparation used the immunoSEQ multiplex PCR assay. In TCRdb, the immuneACCESS table is reduced to in-frame sequences with V and J assigned. These tables do not hold every clone; where another copy was compared, an unresolved V gene accounts for under half, and the others remain unexplained. For this sample there are 15,000 or so clones; just under 85% appear just once. 6.5% to 9.5% of the sample rests with the top ten. Source material: peripheral blood mononuclear cells. The source of these receptors is a man between 45 and 60 years old with T-cell large granular lymphocyte leukemia. Some clones in this sample may be carry-over from other donors' samples. The age is the age at diagnosis.

The chain is built from TRBV25-1 and TRBJ1-2; no clear D gene. CDR1 MGHDK and CDR2 SYGVNS come from the germline V gene. Trimming removed 8 bases from V and 7 bases from J, with 20 bases in between. The CDR3 runs to 14 residues. CDR3 loop: CASCSWDPSGGYTF. CDR3 nucleotides: TGTGCCAGCTGCTCCTGGGATCCCTCTGGTGGCTACACCTTC.

This sequence joins TRBV5-1 and TRBJ2-1; 9 bases are a match to TRBD2. The J segment lost 7 bases and the V segment lost 1 base, leaving 9 bases of the junction unmatched. The CDR3 covers 16 residues. Germline CDR1 and CDR2: SGHRS and YFSETQ. The CDR3: CASSLRGGLAKNEQFF. CDR3 nucleotide sequence: TGCGCCAGCAGCTTGCGGGGAGGACTAGCGAAAAATGAGCAGTTCTTC.

This chain connects TRBV7-8 to TRBJ1-3; 10 bases line up with TRBD1. This CDR3 spans 16 amino acids. The V and J ends lost 5 bases and 4 bases, in that order; junction bases with no gene match: 8. The V gene's germline CDR1 is SGHVS and CDR2 FQNEAQ. CDR3 sequence reads: CASSPTDRGQGNTIYF. The CDR3 nucleotides are TGTGCCAGCAGCCCGACAGACAGGGGGCAGGGAAACACCATATATTTT.

The rearrangement uses TRBV12-5 and TRBJ2-3; D unclear. Germline V gene data show CDR1 as LGHNT and CDR2 as FRNRAP. V was trimmed by 5 bases and J by 4 bases, leaving 10 bases between them. The CDR3 has 13 amino acids. The CDR3 nucleotides are TGTGCTAGTGGTGACGATAGGGCAGATACGCAGTATTTT. Protein product: CASGDDRADTQYF.

CDR3 protein: CASSETGQGGTF. The CDR3 region has the DNA TGTGCCAGCAGTGAGACCGGACAGGGCGGTACCTTC. The J gene is TRBJ1-2, the V gene TRBV2, with 8 positions matching TRBD1. Per germline, CDR1 SNHLY and CDR2 FYNNEI. The CDR3 runs 12 residues. V lost 3 bases to trimming and J lost 14 bases; unmatched junction nucleotides: 8.

This clone has just one count. The chain employs TRBV7-9 and TRBJ2-5; 14 positions agree with TRBD2. Germline trimming cut 4 bases from V and 9 bases from J; bases unmatched to any gene: 13. The CDR3 has 17 residues. CDR1 and CDR2 (germline): SEHNR, FQNEAQ (reference sequence). CDR3 nucleotide sequence: TGTGCCAGCAGCTCGACCAGACTAGCGGGGGGGCTCGGGTCCCAGTACTTC. It is translated as CASSSTRLAGGLGSQYF. Together with reference TRBV7-9 and TRBJ2-5, the CDR3 gives the full variable domain: DTGVSQNPRHKITKRGQNVTFRCDPISEHNRLYWYRQTLGQGPEFLTYFQNEAQLEKSRLLSDRFSAERPKGSFSTLEIQRTEQGDSAMYLCASSSTRLAGGLGSQYFGPGTRLLVL.

This clone appeared a single time. V gene TRBV20-1 combines with J gene TRBJ1-2, with TRBD1 as a possible D gene (5 bases). CDR3 length: 10 residues. Germline CDR1 is DFQATT and CDR2 is SNEGSKA (reference sequence). CDR3 region: CRQGGYGYTF. The DNA for the CDR3 is TGCAGGCAGGGTGGCTATGGCTACACCTTC.

This clone was counted once. The CDR3 DNA reads as TGTGCCAGCAGCTTAACTCGGGAACCGGGCGAGCAGTACTTC. Translated: CASSLTREPGEQYF. The chain recombines TRBV7-2 with TRBJ2-7; perhaps TRBD2 as D (5 bases). CDR3 size: 14 residues. Trimming pared 2 bases from V and 6 bases from J, leaving 14 bases between. CDR1 SGHTA and CDR2 FQGNSA come from the germline V gene.

J is TRBJ1-2 and V is TRBV18, with a possible D match to TRBD1 (6 bases). With 6 bases removed from V and 2 bases from J, the gap between germline ends came to 10 bases. The CDR3 is 13 amino acids. Germline CDR1 reads KGHSH; CDR2 reads LQKENI. The CDR3 reads CASSHRENYGYTF. CDR3 sequence (DNA): TGTGCCAGCTCCCACAGGGAAAACTATGGCTACACCTTC.

This chain joins TRBV18 and TRBJ1-1; no firm D call. The CDR3 has 14 amino acids. Trimming took off 2 bases at V and 0 bases at J, with 7 bases between the two ends. From germline, CDR1 is KGHSH and CDR2 LQKENI. CDR3 DNA: TGTGCCAGCTCACCATTACTTATGAACACTGAAGCTTTCTTT. It specifies CASSPLLMNTEAFF.

The rearrangement uses TRBV5-1 and TRBJ1-1; D is possibly TRBD1 (5 bases). Between the trimmed V and J ends, which lost 4 bases and 3 bases, there was a span of 16 bases. The CDR3 covers 15 residues. CDR1 is SGHRS and CDR2 is YFSETQ in the germline V gene. CDR3 DNA: TGCGCCAGCAGCCCGTCCCAGGGCTGGGACACTGAAGCTTTCTTT. Amino acid sequence: CASSPSQGWDTEAFF.

The chain joins TRBV9 to TRBJ2-4; the D is unclear. Germline V gene sequence: CDR1 SGDLS, CDR2 YYNGEE. The CDR3 length is 13 residues. Trimming took 0 bases from V and 3 from J, leaving 4 bases between them. CDR3 DNA sequence: TGTGCCAGCAGCGTAGACAACAAAAACATTCAGTACTTC. This translates into CASSVDNKNIQYF.

This chain joins TRBV11-2 and TRBJ2-3; TRBD2 might be the D (5 bases). The CDR3 length is 16 residues. In germline, CDR1 is SGHAT, CDR2 FQNNGV. Trimming removed 1 base at V and 0 bases at J, with 11 bases between. The CDR3 DNA follows: TGTGCCAGCAGCTTAGGGACTTTGTCTAGCACAGATACGCAGTATTTT. It yields the protein CASSLGTLSSTDTQYF.